This T cell receptor (beta chain) was sequenced in a study of neurological immune-mediated disorders. The V end lost 4 bases, the J end lost 0 bases, and 12 bases lay between the germline ends. The CDR3 consists of 15 residues. Germline lookup yields CDR1 MGHRA and CDR2 YSYEKL. cDNA synthesis was performed by 5'RACE with 10-nucleotide random UMIs. The output of every sequencing run, over 160 million TCR-beta sequences, came from 15-18 subjects. Each CDR3 protein gets one entry after TCRdb re-called the 5' RACE reads with MiXCR. The sample records 20,000 to 30,000 distinct CDR3 sequences, about 13% being singletons. Study-wide results and caveats: The level of TCR clonal expansion was highest in patients with HTLV-1-associated myelopathy and lowest in multiple sclerosis, where it fell below the level seen in healthy controls. Subjects shared no identical expanded-clone CDR3 amino acid sequences, suggesting private TCR-beta repertoires in all groups.

Note on this clonotype: Its antigen is not identified.

Material: PBMCs. This clonotype was sampled from a woman aged 60-70 years with HTLV-1-associated myelopathy (HAM/TSP). The chain links TRBV4-1 to TRBJ1-1; D is ambiguous. The CDR3 sequence: CASSRGPGMNTEAFF. Here the CDR3 DNA reads TGCGCCAGCAGCCGAGGGCCAGGCATGAACACTGAAGCTTTCTTT.